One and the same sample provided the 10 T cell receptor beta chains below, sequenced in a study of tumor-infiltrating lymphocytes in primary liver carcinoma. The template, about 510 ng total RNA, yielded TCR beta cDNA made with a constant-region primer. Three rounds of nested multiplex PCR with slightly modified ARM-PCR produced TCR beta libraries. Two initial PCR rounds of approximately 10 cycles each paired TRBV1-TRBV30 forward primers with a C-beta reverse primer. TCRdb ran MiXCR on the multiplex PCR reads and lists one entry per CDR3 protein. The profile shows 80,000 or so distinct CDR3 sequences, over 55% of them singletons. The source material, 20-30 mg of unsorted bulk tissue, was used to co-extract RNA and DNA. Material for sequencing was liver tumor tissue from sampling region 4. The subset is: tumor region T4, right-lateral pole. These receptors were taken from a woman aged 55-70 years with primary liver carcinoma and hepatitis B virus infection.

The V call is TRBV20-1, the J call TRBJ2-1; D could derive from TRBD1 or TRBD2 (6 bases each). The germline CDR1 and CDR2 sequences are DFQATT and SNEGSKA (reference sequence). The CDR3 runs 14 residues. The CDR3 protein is CSPQGGTRGNEQFF. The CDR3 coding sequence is TGCAGCCCGCAAGGGGGGACGAGGGGCAATGAGCAGTTCTTC.

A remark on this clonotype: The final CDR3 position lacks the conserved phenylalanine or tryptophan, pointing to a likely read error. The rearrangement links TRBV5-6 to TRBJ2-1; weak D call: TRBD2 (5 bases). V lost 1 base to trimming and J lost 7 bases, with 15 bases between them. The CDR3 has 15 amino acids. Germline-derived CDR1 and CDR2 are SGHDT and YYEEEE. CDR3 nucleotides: TGTGCCAGCAGCTTGCAATCGGGGTCCGAGAATGAGCAGTTCCTC. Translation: CASSLQSGSENEQFL.

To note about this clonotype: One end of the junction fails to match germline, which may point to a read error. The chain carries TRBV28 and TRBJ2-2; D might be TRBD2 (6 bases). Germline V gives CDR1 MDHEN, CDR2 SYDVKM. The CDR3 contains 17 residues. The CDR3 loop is CASSSYRGGKLTGGLFF. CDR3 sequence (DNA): TGTGCCAGCAGTTCCTATAGGGGAGGCAAACTCACCGGGGGGCTGTTTTTT.

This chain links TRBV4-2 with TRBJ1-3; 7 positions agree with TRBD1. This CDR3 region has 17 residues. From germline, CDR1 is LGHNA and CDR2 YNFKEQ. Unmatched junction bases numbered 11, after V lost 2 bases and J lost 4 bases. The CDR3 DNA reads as TGTGCCAGCAGCCAATATGGAGGGGGCCATACCGGAAACACCATATATTTT. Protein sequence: CASSQYGGGHTGNTIYF.

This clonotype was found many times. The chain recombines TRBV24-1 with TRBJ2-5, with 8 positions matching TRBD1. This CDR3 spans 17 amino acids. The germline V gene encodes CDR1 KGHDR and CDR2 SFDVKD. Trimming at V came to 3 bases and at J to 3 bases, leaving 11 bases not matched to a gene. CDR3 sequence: CATSDRPPGQVKETQYF. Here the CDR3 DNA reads TGTGCCACCAGTGATCGGCCCCCGGGACAGGTGAAAGAGACCCAGTACTTC.

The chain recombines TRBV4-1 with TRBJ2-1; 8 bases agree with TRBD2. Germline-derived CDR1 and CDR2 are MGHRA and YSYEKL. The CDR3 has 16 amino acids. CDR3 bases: TGCAACAGCAGCCAAGAGCCGGGAGGGAAGTACGATGAGCAGTTCTTC. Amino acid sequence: CNSSQEPGGKYDEQFF.

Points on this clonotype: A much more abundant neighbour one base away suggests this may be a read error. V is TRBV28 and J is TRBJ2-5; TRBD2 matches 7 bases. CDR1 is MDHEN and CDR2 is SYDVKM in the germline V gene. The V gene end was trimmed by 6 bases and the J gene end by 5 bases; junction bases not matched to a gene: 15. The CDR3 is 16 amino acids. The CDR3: CASRGGDSMRRETQYF. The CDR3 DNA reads TGTGCCAGCAGGGGGGGGGACTCTATGCGGAGGGAGACCCAGTACTTC.

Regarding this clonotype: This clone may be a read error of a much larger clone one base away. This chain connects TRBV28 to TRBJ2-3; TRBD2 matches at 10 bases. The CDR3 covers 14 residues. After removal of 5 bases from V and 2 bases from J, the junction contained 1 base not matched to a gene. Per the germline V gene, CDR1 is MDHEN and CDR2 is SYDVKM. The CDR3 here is CASSLAGATDTQYF. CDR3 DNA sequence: TGTGCCAGCAGTCTAGCGGGGGCCACAGATACGCAGTATTTT.

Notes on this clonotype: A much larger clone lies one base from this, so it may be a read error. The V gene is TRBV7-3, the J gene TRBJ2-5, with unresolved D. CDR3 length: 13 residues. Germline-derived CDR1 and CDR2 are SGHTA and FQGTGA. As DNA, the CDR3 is TGTACCAGCAGGTCCCAGGTTGAAGAGACCCAGTACTTC. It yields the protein CTSRSQVEETQYF.

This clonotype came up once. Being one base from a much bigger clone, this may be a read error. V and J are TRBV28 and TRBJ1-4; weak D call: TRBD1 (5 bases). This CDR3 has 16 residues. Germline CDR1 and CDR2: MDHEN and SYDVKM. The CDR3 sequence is CASSRTGGATSEKLFF. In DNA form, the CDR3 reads TGTGCCAGCAGCCGAACGGGGGGTGCAACTAGTGAAAAACTGTTTTTT.